The rows below give T cell receptor beta chains drawn from one sample of a study of metastatic and nonmetastatic thyroid tumors. TCRdb reanalyzed the PCR reads via MiXCR. The sample gives tens of thousands of clones, about 15% of which show up once; roughly 6.6% is in the top ten. The source material was blood. The receptors here all came from a male donor with papillary thyroid cancer or a benign thyroid nodule (not recorded which). Some clones in this sample may be carry-over from other donors' samples. Both conserved end residues are part of each CDR3. Not every row has a clone size; where given, it reads once, few, many or a size class.

abundance,v_gene,CDR3aa
NA,TRBV6-2/TRBV6-3,CASSYLVEQYF
many,TRBV28,CASNIQGYYGYTF
many,TRBV5-6,CASSLFGAGANVLTF
few,TRBV6-1,CASRWTAGEGGYTF
many,TRBV27,CASRTIQAGGANVLTF
many,TRBV28,CASKTGQSNEKLFF
many,TRBV15,CATSRDLINRKLFF
NA,TRBV4-1,CASSPGSMGGRLDEQYF
many,TRBV28,CASHQGGNTEAFF
NA,TRBV6-1,CASRRTGSNEKLFF
many,TRBV9,CASSPQVDNEQFF
many,TRBV9,CASSVAPSTSGLSYEQYF
many,TRBV10-3,CAISSGTGGLSGANVLTF
NA,TRBV20-1,CSANQRGWRDTQYF
few,TRBV6-1,CASIGREGGYTF
many,TRBV29-1,CSVEEGLLAGFQETQYF
many,TRBV6-4,CASSGGTGSGANVLTF
many,TRBV9,CASSPPRVNEQFF
many,TRBV20-1,CSAPGQGAGEQYF
few,TRBV28,CASNGWGSRSSYEQYF
many,TRBV29-1,CSVEPPPSSGRGYNEQFF
many,TRBV5-5,CASSFTLGRLNSPLHF
NA,TRBV6-5,CASIGNVGVTESFF
many,TRBV5-5,CASSLDPSTNEKLFF
many,TRBV4-2,CASSRGSGSSGLRADTQYF
few,TRBV24-1,CATSGGVSRGNEQFF
NA,TRBV20-1,CSAKGLAGRYEQYF
many,TRBV11-2,CASSLDLAGASTDTQYF
many,TRBV28,CASSLAGPRYNEQFF
many,TRBV11-2,CASSSMQGVPETQYF
many,TRBV2,CASSEGKDYGYTF
NA,TRBV6-1,CASSEGGVNTEAFF
many,TRBV20-1,CSARAGMGLVKNIQYF
many,TRBV27,CASSTERESTDTQYF
medium-sized,TRBV20-1,CSARGRRDYEQYF
many,TRBV9,CASSAAGIQGTIYF
few,TRBV11-3,CASSRGGRNTGELFF
many,TRBV13,CASSFWTTDTQYF
many,TRBV19,CASSARIWGGLDEQYF
NA,TRBV19,CASTRDTGIVYGYTF
many,TRBV20-1,CSAQVSGSEIGEQYF
many,TRBV2,CASSRSLTDTQYF
many,TRBV29-1,CSVERGRSYNEQFF
many,TRBV25-1,CASSPLDEQFF
many,TRBV3-1,CASSRRGEATNEKLFF